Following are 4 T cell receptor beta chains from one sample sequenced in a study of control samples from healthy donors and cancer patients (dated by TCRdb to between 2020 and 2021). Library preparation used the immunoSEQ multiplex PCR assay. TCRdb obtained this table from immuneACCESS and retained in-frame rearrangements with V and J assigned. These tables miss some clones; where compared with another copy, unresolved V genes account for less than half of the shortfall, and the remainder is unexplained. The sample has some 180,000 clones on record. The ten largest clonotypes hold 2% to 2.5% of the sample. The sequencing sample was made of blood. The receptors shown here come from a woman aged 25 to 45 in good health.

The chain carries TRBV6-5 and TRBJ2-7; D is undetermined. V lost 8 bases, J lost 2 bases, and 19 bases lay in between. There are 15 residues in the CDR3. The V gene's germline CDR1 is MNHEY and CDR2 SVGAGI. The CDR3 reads CASLVLGPLTYEQYF. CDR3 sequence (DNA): TGTGCCAGCTTGGTACTGGGTCCCCTTACCTACGAGCAGTACTTC.

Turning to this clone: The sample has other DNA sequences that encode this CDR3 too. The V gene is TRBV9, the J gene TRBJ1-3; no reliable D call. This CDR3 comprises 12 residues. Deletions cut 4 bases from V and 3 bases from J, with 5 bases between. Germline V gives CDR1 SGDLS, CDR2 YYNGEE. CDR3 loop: CASSLGGNTIYF. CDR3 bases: TGTGCCAGCAGCCTCGGTGGAAACACCATATATTTT. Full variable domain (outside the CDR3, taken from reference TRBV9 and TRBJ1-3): DSGVTQTPKHLITATGQRVTLRCSPRSGDLSVYWYQQSLDQGLQFLIQYYNGEERAKGNILERFSAQQFPDLHSELNLSSLELGDSALYFCASSLGGNTIYFGEGSWLTVV.

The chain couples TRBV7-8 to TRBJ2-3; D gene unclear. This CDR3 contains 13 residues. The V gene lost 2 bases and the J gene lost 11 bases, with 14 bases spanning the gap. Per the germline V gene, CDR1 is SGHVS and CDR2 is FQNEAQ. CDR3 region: CASSLNRRTEQYF. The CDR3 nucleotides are TGTGCCAGCAGCTTAAATCGTCGTACCGAGCAGTATTTT. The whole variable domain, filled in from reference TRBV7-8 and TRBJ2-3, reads GAGVSQSPRYKVAKRGQDVALRCDPISGHVSLFWYQQALGQGPEFLTYFQNEAQLDKSGLPSDRFFAERPEGSVSTLKIQRTQQEDSAVYLCASSLNRRTEQYFGPGTRLTVL.

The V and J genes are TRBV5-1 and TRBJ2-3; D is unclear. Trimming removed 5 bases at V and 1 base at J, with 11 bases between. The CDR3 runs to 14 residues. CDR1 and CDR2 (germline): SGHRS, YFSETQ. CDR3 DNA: TGCGCCAGCAGTGGCGTCCGGGGCACAGATACGCAGTATTTT. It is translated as CASSGVRGTDTQYF.